This TCR beta chain comes out of a study of graft-versus-host responses after intestinal transplantation. The assay was immunoSEQ multiplex PCR, and TCRdb's table has in-frame clones only and misses some. The sample lists about 64,000 clones, 85% to 95% occurring once. Germline V gene sequence: CDR1 MGHDK, CDR2 SYGVNS. V was pared by 6 bases and J by 0 bases, with 12 bases between. There are 14 residues in the CDR3. Regarding this clone: Its target is not known.

This sample comprised unstimulated CD8+ T cells sorted from spleen or lymph node cells, obtained before transplant. The source of this sequence is a human donor who was the organ donor for an intestinal transplant. The chain joins TRBV25-1 to TRBJ2-7; D gene ambiguous. The CDR3 DNA reads as TGTGCCAGCAGCCCCCGCGGCGGCTCCTACGAGCAGTACTTC. Translation gives CASSPRGGSYEQYF.